A selection of T cell receptor beta chains follows, all from one sample in a study of blood T cell repertoires in COVID-19. Repertoires were generated with immunoSEQ multiplex PCR, while TCRdb's copy carries only in-frame clones and drops some. The repertoire holds roughly 300,000 clones, with 65% to 90% as singletons. Sequences were obtained from PBMCs or T cells enriched from blood (not recorded which). Source of these receptors: a woman aged 40 to 50 with acute COVID-19. CDR3s include the opening cysteine and the closing phenylalanine or tryptophan. Each record gives: V gene, clone size, J gene, D gene, CDR3 DNA, CDR3 protein. A D gene is named only where the DNA matches it firmly. Only part of the rows carry a size: once, few, many, or a class if the clone is expanded.

V: TRBV6-5
size: -
J: TRBJ2-7
D: -
DNA: TGTGCCAGCACAAGGTGGGGCTACTCCTACGAGCAGTACTTC
CDR3: CASTRWGYSYEQYF

V: TRBV3-1/TRBV3-2
size: -
J: TRBJ2-5
D: TRBD2
DNA: TGTGCCAGCAGCCGACGAACGGCGGGAGGGAAAGAGACCCAGTACTTC
CDR3: CASSRRTAGGKETQYF

V: TRBV19
size: -
J: TRBJ2-5
D: TRBD2
DNA: TGTGCCACCAAGAAGCTAGCGGGGGAAGGGGGGTACCAAGAGACCCAGTACTTC
CDR3: CATKKLAGEGGYQETQYF

V: TRBV5-1
size: -
J: TRBJ2-1
D: -
DNA: TGCGCCAGCAGCGCCGCAACTAGTGCGGCTTACAATGAGCAGTTCTTC
CDR3: CASSAATSAAYNEQFF

V: TRBV10-2
size: -
J: TRBJ1-5
D: TRBD1
DNA: TGCGCCAGCAGTGACAGGGGGACCAATCAGCCCCAGCATTTT
CDR3: CASSDRGTNQPQHF

V: TRBV4-3
size: -
J: TRBJ1-1
D: -
DNA: TGCGCCAGCAGCCAAGAAGACGGAGCGAACACTGAAGCTTTCTTT
CDR3: CASSQEDGANTEAFF

V: TRBV9
size: -
J: TRBJ2-5
D: TRBD2
DNA: TGTGCCAGCAGCGTAGCGACTAGCGGGAGGGGAGAGACCCAGTACTTC
CDR3: CASSVATSGRGETQYF

V: TRBV7-9
size: -
J: TRBJ2-1
D: TRBD2
DNA: TGTGCCAGCAGCTTGGCGGGAGGACCCCACAATGAGCAGTTCTTC
CDR3: CASSLAGGPHNEQFF

V: TRBV11-2
size: -
J: TRBJ2-6
D: -
DNA: TGTGCCAGCAGCTTAGAGGCAGGGTTATGGATAAGCTCTGGGGCCAACGTCCTGACTTTC
CDR3: CASSLEAGLWISSGANVLTF

V: TRBV9
size: -
J: TRBJ2-2
D: -
DNA: TGTGCCAGCAGCGTAGCTACTTGGCGGGACACCGGGGAGCTGTTTTTT
CDR3: CASSVATWRDTGELFF

V: TRBV5-1
size: once
J: TRBJ2-7
D: TRBD1
DNA: TGCGCCAGCAGCTTGGCGACCGGGACAGGGACCTACGAGCAGTACTTC
CDR3: CASSLATGTGTYEQYF

V: TRBV15
size: -
J: TRBJ2-5
D: TRBD1
DNA: TGTGCCACCAGCAAAGACAGGGGACAAGAGACCCAGTACTTC
CDR3: CATSKDRGQETQYF

V: TRBV28
size: once
J: TRBJ2-7
D: TRBD2
DNA: TGTGCCAGCAGTTCCCCCCATGGTAGCGGGAGGCAAACCGGGTACGAGCAGTACTTC
CDR3: CASSSPHGSGRQTGYEQYF

V: TRBV5-1
size: -
J: TRBJ2-5
D: -
DNA: TGCGCCAGCAGCCTGAGGTCTAGTTATGAGACCCAGTACTTC
CDR3: CASSLRSSYETQYF

V: TRBV27
size: -
J: TRBJ1-1
D: TRBD1
DNA: TGTGCCAGCAGTTTCCTCGGACAGGGCAAAGGGACTGAAGCTTTCTTT
CDR3: CASSFLGQGKGTEAFF

V: TRBV6-5
size: -
J: TRBJ1-1
D: -
DNA: TGTGCCAGCACCTCCAGACAAGTGAACACTGAAGCTTTCTTT
CDR3: CASTSRQVNTEAFF

V: TRBV6-2/TRBV6-3
size: -
J: TRBJ2-7
D: -
DNA: TGTGCCAGCAGTTACTCGACGGGCGAGCAGTACTTC
CDR3: CASSYSTGEQYF

V: TRBV7-9
size: -
J: TRBJ1-2
D: -
DNA: TGTGCCAGCAGCTTAGGCCAGGGAATATATGGCTACACCTTC
CDR3: CASSLGQGIYGYTF

V: TRBV4-2
size: -
J: TRBJ2-5
D: TRBD1
DNA: TGTGCCAGCAGCCAAGCCTTACAGGGGCAAGAGACCCAGTACTTC
CDR3: CASSQALQGQETQYF

V: TRBV7-9
size: -
J: TRBJ2-2
D: -
DNA: TGTGCCAGCAGCTTAGGTAGCCAGTCCGGGGAGCTGTTTTTT
CDR3: CASSLGSQSGELFF

V: TRBV11-3
size: -
J: TRBJ1-6
D: -
DNA: TGTGCCAGCAGCTTTACTGAGAATTCACCCCTCCACTTT
CDR3: CASSFTENSPLHF

V: TRBV5-1
size: -
J: TRBJ1-1
D: TRBD1
DNA: TGCGCCAGCAGCTTGGGACCTGCGACAGGGGGCACTGAAGCTTTCTTT
CDR3: CASSLGPATGGTEAFF

V: TRBV9
size: -
J: TRBJ2-5
D: -
DNA: TGTGCCAGCAGCGCCCGAGGGGCAGGGGCACACCAAGAGACCCAGTACTTC
CDR3: CASSARGAGAHQETQYF

V: TRBV28
size: -
J: TRBJ2-5
D: TRBD1
DNA: TGTGCCAGCAGTACCCGACAGGGCAGGGAGACCCAGTACTTC
CDR3: CASSTRQGRETQYF

V: TRBV9
size: -
J: TRBJ2-7
D: TRBD2
DNA: TGTGCCAGCAGCCAGGGACTAGCGGGCTCCGAGCAGTACTTC
CDR3: CASSQGLAGSEQYF

V: TRBV6-2/TRBV6-3
size: -
J: TRBJ2-7
D: TRBD1
DNA: TGTGCCAGCAGTCGAAACGACAGGGGAGCCTACGAGCAGTACTTC
CDR3: CASSRNDRGAYEQYF

V: TRBV19
size: few
J: TRBJ1-3
D: -
DNA: TGTGCCAGTAGCCCCGAGGCCGGAAACACCATATATTTT
CDR3: CASSPEAGNTIYF

V: TRBV6-2/TRBV6-3
size: -
J: TRBJ1-1
D: TRBD1
DNA: TGTGCCAGCAGTTCACCAGGGGGCCCCTTGAACACTGAAGCTTTCTTT
CDR3: CASSSPGGPLNTEAFF

V: TRBV4-3
size: -
J: TRBJ2-1
D: TRBD2
DNA: TGCGCCAGCAGCTATAATCGAAGTCCCGGACTAGCGGGAGCCTCCCGTTACAATGAGCAGTTCTTC
CDR3: CASSYNRSPGLAGASRYNEQFF

V: TRBV3-1/TRBV3-2
size: few
J: TRBJ2-2
D: TRBD1
DNA: TGTGCCAGCAGCTGGACAGGGAGAAGGACCGGGGAGCTGTTTTTT
CDR3: CASSWTGRRTGELFF

V: TRBV11-2
size: -
J: TRBJ2-5
D: TRBD1
DNA: TGTGCCAGCAGCCCGGACAGGGTTCAAGAGACCCAGTACTTC
CDR3: CASSPDRVQETQYF

V: TRBV18
size: -
J: TRBJ2-1
D: TRBD2
DNA: TGTGCCAGCTCTCCCGGGGGACTAGCGTGGTACAATGAGCAGTTCTTC
CDR3: CASSPGGLAWYNEQFF

V: TRBV6-1
size: -
J: TRBJ1-5
D: -
DNA: TGTGCCAGCACCCCAGTTGAGGTGGTCAGCCCCCAGCATTTT
CDR3: CASTPVEVVSPQHF

V: TRBV20-1
size: -
J: TRBJ2-7
D: -
DNA: TGCAGTGCTAGTCGCAGTCCCTACGAGCAGTACTTC
CDR3: CSASRSPYEQYF

V: TRBV7-2
size: -
J: TRBJ1-2
D: -
DNA: TGTGCCAGCAGGATGGCACAGGAGAACTATGGCTACACCTTC
CDR3: CASRMAQENYGYTF

V: TRBV6-5
size: -
J: TRBJ2-2
D: -
DNA: TGTGCCAGCAGTTACTCCCAGGTTATAATCACCGGGGAGCTGTTTTTT
CDR3: CASSYSQVIITGELFF

V: TRBV5-4
size: -
J: TRBJ2-7
D: -
DNA: TGTGCCAGCAGCTTGTCCGGAACCGGTTTAGCCGAGCAGTACTTC
CDR3: CASSLSGTGLAEQYF

V: TRBV6-1
size: -
J: TRBJ2-7
D: TRBD2
DNA: TGTGCCAGCAGTGAAGAAGCGGGAACAACCTACGAGCAGTACTTC
CDR3: CASSEEAGTTYEQYF

V: TRBV27
size: few
J: TRBJ1-5
D: TRBD1
DNA: TGTGCCACCTCCCCAGACAGGGGGCGAGATCAGCCCCAGCATTTT
CDR3: CATSPDRGRDQPQHF

V: TRBV10-3
size: -
J: TRBJ1-6
D: -
DNA: TGTGCCATCAGTCCAGAAGTCGGGGGTTATAATTCACCCCTCCACTTT
CDR3: CAISPEVGGYNSPLHF

V: TRBV7-9
size: -
J: TRBJ2-7
D: TRBD1
DNA: TGTGCCAGCAGTCGACAGGGCGCCAACTACGAGCAGTACTTC
CDR3: CASSRQGANYEQYF

V: TRBV19
size: -
J: TRBJ2-3
D: TRBD1
DNA: TGTGCCAGTAGCCGACCGACAGGGGGCACAGATACGCAGTATTTT
CDR3: CASSRPTGGTDTQYF

V: TRBV3-1/TRBV3-2
size: -
J: TRBJ2-7
D: -
DNA: TGTGCCAGCAGCCAAATAGCGTGGGGTGGCGAGCAGTACTTC
CDR3: CASSQIAWGGEQYF

V: TRBV4-3
size: few
J: TRBJ2-7
D: -
DNA: TGCGCCAGCAGCCAAGCTTGGCGGGCGGGGCGGGAGCAGTACTTC
CDR3: CASSQAWRAGREQYF

V: TRBV19
size: -
J: TRBJ1-2
D: TRBD1
DNA: TGTGCCAGTAATAGACCGGGACAGGGTTCTCACTATGGCTACACCTTC
CDR3: CASNRPGQGSHYGYTF

V: TRBV9
size: -
J: TRBJ2-2
D: -
DNA: TGTGCCAGCAGCCTCCGCACAGGGCCCGGGGAGCTGTTTTTT
CDR3: CASSLRTGPGELFF

V: TRBV15
size: -
J: TRBJ1-3
D: -
DNA: TGTGCCACCAGCAGAGATCGGGCAGGGATGGCGGTATATTTT
CDR3: CATSRDRAGMAVYF

V: TRBV25-1
size: -
J: TRBJ2-5
D: -
DNA: TGTGCCAGCAGTGAATTAGACAGACACAAAGAGACCCAGTACTTC
CDR3: CASSELDRHKETQYF

V: TRBV6-5
size: -
J: TRBJ1-1
D: TRBD1
DNA: TGTGCCAGCAGCCTCCCCACAGGGGACACTGAAGCTTTCTTT
CDR3: CASSLPTGDTEAFF

V: TRBV5-5
size: few
J: TRBJ2-7
D: TRBD1
DNA: TGTGCCAGCAGCAGAGACAGGGTCCCTTCCTACGAGCAGTACTTC
CDR3: CASSRDRVPSYEQYF